The rows below give T cell receptor beta chains drawn from one sample of a study of T cell repertoires in cytomegalovirus infection. TCRdb fed the reads into MiXCR, producing one record per CDR3 protein. In the table there are under 850,000 distinct CDR3 sequences, 35% of which are singletons. Sequencing used PBMCs. The origin of the receptors is a human donor in good health (CMV status not recorded). Some clones in this sample may be carry-over from other donors' samples. Both conserved end residues are part of each CDR3. A D gene is named only where the DNA matches it firmly. Size tells how often a clone was seen (once, few, many) or the class of an expanded clone, and some rows leave it out.

abundance	j_gene	d_gene	v_gene	CDR3aa	CDR3nt
NA	TRBJ1-1	NA	TRBV12-3/TRBV12-4	CASRGQDTEAFF	TGTGCCAGCAGGGGGCAAGACACTGAAGCTTTCTTT
NA	TRBJ1-1	TRBD1	TRBV20-1	CSARRGQGVSNTEAFF	TGCAGTGCTAGGCGCGGACAGGGGGTTTCGAACACTGAAGCTTTCTTT
NA	TRBJ1-5	NA	TRBV20-1	CSANADGGRNQPQHF	TGCAGTGCTAACGCGGACGGGGGGAGAAATCAGCCCCAGCATTTT
NA	TRBJ2-1	NA	TRBV4-1	CSSSQVVSYNEQFF	TGCTCCAGCAGCCAAGTGGTTTCCTACAATGAGCAGTTCTTC
few	TRBJ2-3	NA	TRBV20-1	CSAGRVPDTQYF	TGCAGTGCTGGGAGAGTTCCAGATACGCAGTATTTT
few	TRBJ1-2	TRBD1	TRBV12-5	CASGTGSAYNLPSSILAYTF	TGTGCTAGTGGGACAGGGTCTGCCTACAATCTTCCATCTTCCATTTTGGCCTACACCTTC
NA	TRBJ2-3	NA	TRBV9	CASSVEGRETDTQYF	TGTGCCAGCAGCGTAGAAGGTAGAGAGACAGATACGCAGTATTTT
NA	TRBJ1-2	NA	TRBV5-1	CASSLDVQVYGYTF	TGCGCCAGCAGCTTGGATGTTCAGGTCTATGGCTACACCTTC
NA	TRBJ2-1	NA	TRBV5-4	CASSLKISQGNSALFNEQFF	TGTGCCAGCAGCTTGAAGATATCGCAGGGCAACTCAGCCCTTTTCAATGAGCAGTTCTTC
NA	TRBJ2-5	TRBD2	TRBV20-1	CSARAGGEGRETQYF	TGCAGTGCTAGAGCAGGAGGGGAGGGCCGAGAGACCCAGTACTTC
many	TRBJ2-4	NA	TRBV4-1	CASSLASAHKNIQYF	TGCGCCAGCAGCCTAGCCTCGGCGCACAAAAACATTCAGTACTTC
few	TRBJ1-1	NA	TRBV12-3/TRBV12-4	CASSFLANTEAFF	TGTGCCAGCAGTTTTCTCGCTAACACTGAAGCTTTCTTT
NA	TRBJ2-1	TRBD2	TRBV9	CASSVAAGTHYNEQFF	TGTGCCAGCAGCGTAGCAGCGGGAACACACTACAATGAGCAGTTCTTC
once	TRBJ2-7	TRBD1	TRBV7-6	CASSGTGAGEQYF	TGTGCCAGCAGCGGGACAGGGGCCGGGGAGCAGTACTTC
few	TRBJ2-6	NA	TRBV6-1	CASSVGILGANVLTF	TGTGCCAGCAGTGTAGGGATACTTGGGGCCAACGTCCTGACTTTC
few	TRBJ1-2	NA	TRBV29-1	CSVIPGRGYGYTF	TGCAGCGTGATCCCCGGCAGGGGCTATGGCTACACCTTC
NA	TRBJ1-4	TRBD1	TRBV15	CATSTGTGTTTNEKLFF	TGTGCCACCAGCACCGGGACAGGGACTACGACTAATGAAAAACTGTTTTTT
NA	TRBJ2-1	TRBD1	TRBV6-5	CASSYSGTGGKSGEQFF	TGTGCCAGCAGTTACTCGGGGACAGGGGGCAAGTCAGGTGAGCAGTTCTTC
few	TRBJ1-4	NA	TRBV28	CASSPGGINEKLFF	TGTGCCAGCAGCCCCGGGGGGATCAATGAAAAACTGTTTTTT
NA	TRBJ1-6	NA	TRBV20-1	CSAWTDRNSPLHF	TGCAGTGCGTGGACGGATCGCAATTCACCCCTCCACTTT
few	TRBJ2-3	NA	TRBV12-5	CASGLGGTSTDTQYF	TGTGCTAGTGGTTTGGGGGGCACTAGCACAGATACGCAGTATTTT
many	TRBJ2-1	TRBD2	TRBV7-2	CASSTGLASWHEQFF	TGTGCCAGCAGCACGGGACTAGCGTCTTGGCATGAGCAGTTCTTC
few	TRBJ2-7	TRBD2	TRBV6-5	CASSYSPSGIYEQYF	TGTGCCAGCAGTTACTCGCCGAGCGGGATCTACGAGCAGTACTTC
many	TRBJ2-1	TRBD1	TRBV7-2	CASSYDRAKRSSYNEQFF	TGTGCCAGCAGCTACGACAGGGCGAAAAGAAGCTCCTACAATGAGCAGTTCTTC
NA	TRBJ2-6	NA	TRBV19	CASSTTGFSGANVLTF	TGTGCCAGTAGTACGACGGGATTCTCTGGGGCCAACGTCCTGACTTTC
NA	TRBJ2-7	TRBD1	TRBV20-1	CSARAGTGGYEQYF	TGCAGTGCTAGGGCCGGGACAGGGGGCTACGAGCAGTACTTC